The clone carrying this T cell receptor beta chain has ten or more counts. Its antigen is unidentified. The sequenced fragment ends 3 residues before the CDR3 boundary, so the rest is inferred from the germline J gene. Each donor provided about 4.5 to 8.5 ml of heparinized whole blood. The data belong to a study of T cell clonality in common variable immunodeficiency. TCRdb keeps only in-frame clones here, not all; method: immunoSEQ multiplex PCR. Singletons are absent from the sample, which has 40,000 to 45,000 clones. Study results and caveats: CVID subjects shared fewer TCRbeta clones than healthy controls did.

Looked up from germline, CDR1 is DFQATT and CDR2 is SNEGSKA (reference sequence). There are 13 residues in the CDR3. V was clipped by 0 bases and J by 0 bases, with 6 bases between them. The sequencing sample was made of peripheral blood mononuclear cells. The sequence was obtained from a person aged 18 to 70 in good health. The chain carries TRBV20-1 and TRBJ2-7; D is unresolved. The CDR3 loop reads CSAREQYSYEQYF. CDR3 DNA, as far as it was read: TGCAGTGCTAGAGAACAGTACTCCTACGAG.